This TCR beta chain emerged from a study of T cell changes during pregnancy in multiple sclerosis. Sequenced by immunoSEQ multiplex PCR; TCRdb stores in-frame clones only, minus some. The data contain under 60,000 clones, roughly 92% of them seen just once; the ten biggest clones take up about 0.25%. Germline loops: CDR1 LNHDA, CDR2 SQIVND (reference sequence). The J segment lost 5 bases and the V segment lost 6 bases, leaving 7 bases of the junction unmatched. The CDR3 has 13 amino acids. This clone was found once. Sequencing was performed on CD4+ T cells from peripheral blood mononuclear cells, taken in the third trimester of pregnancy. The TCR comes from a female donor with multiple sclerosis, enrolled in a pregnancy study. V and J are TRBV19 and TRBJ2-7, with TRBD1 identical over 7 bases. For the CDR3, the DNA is TGTGCCAGTAGGTACAGGGGCGAGGACGAGCAGTACTTC. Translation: CASRYRGEDEQYF.